This entry is about one T cell receptor (beta chain). The antigen remains undetermined. TCR alpha and TCR beta cDNA libraries with sample barcodes and UMIs came from 5'RACE using constant-segment primers. TCRdb fed the 5' RACE reads into MiXCR, producing one record per CDR3 protein. The sample records around 320,000 distinct CDR3 sequences, just under 20% being singletons. This entry comes from a study of T-cell memory formation after mild COVID-19. Study-wide findings and caveats: Contracting CD4+ clones sat mainly in CM and EM; CD8+ in EMRA.

This TCR was sampled from a man between 18 and 29 years old who had mild COVID-19 (a few samples of this study predate the infection). Cell type and time point are not known. The specimen sequenced was PBMCs or a T cell subset sorted from them (not recorded which).

CDR3 sequence (DNA): TGCAGTGCCCCCAATAGGTGGGAGCAGTTCTTC. Encoded protein: CSAPNRWEQFF. J is TRBJ2-1 and V is TRBV20-1; no reliable D call. V lost 6 bases to trimming and J lost 10 bases, with 13 bases between them. This CDR3 has 11 amino acids. In germline, CDR1 is DFQATT, CDR2 SNEGSKA (reference sequence).